This is a list of T cell receptor beta chains from one sample in a study of radiation and T cells in renal cell carcinoma. Data came from immunoSEQ multiplex PCR; TCRdb stores just in-frame clones and leaves some out. The table lists around 180,000 clones, 88% of them singletons. Material: blood, obtained from a patient whose treatment included radiotherapy and nephrectomy. Every receptor here comes from a woman aged 45-59 years with renal cell carcinoma. CDR3s leave out the opening cysteine and the closing phenylalanine or tryptophan.

j_gene | v_gene | CDR3aa
TRBJ2-2 | TRBV19 | ASSKDRVVRELF
TRBJ1-1 | TRBV7-2 | ASSLDQVEVTEAF
TRBJ2-5 | TRBV9 | ASSFGQQETQY
TRBJ1-2 | TRBV28 | ASSFPGGYGYT
TRBJ2-1 | TRBV7-2 | ASSQLLRTGEQF
TRBJ1-1 | TRBV10-3 | AAQTGNTEAF
TRBJ1-5 | TRBV6-6 | ASREGRDQPQH
TRBJ1-2 | TRBV7-9 | ASSVSGLSYGYT
TRBJ2-7 | TRBV9 | ASSEDNGQTYEQY
TRBJ2-2 | TRBV2 | ASRGGPETGELF
TRBJ1-1 | TRBV18 | ASSPELNAAWAEAF
TRBJ2-3 | TRBV5-1 | ASSLPGRDTQY
TRBJ2-7 | TRBV7-3 | ASSLPGGGYEQY
TRBJ1-2 | TRBV5-1 | ASSLERGASYGYT
TRBJ2-1 | TRBV6-6 | ASSRSTSGEQF
TRBJ2-7 | TRBV7-2 | ASSSRGSSPYEQY
TRBJ2-1 | TRBV6-6 | ASSPYRTAYNEQF
TRBJ1-6 | TRBV6-1 | ASSGGEGNGSPLH
TRBJ2-7 | TRBV29-1 | SIKTGSYEQY
TRBJ1-1 | TRBV11-2 | ASSYTGRSPQAF
TRBJ2-5 | TRBV19 | ASSLLRDGQETQY
TRBJ2-5 | TRBV4-1 | ASSQPDRSQETQY
TRBJ2-1 | TRBV5-1 | ASSWGPGTDEQF
TRBJ2-7 | TRBV7-6 | ASSLVGTGFSYEQY
TRBJ1-2 | TRBV5-1 | ASRPDSYYGYT
TRBJ2-7 | TRBV14 | ASSLAPGQAREQY
TRBJ1-1 | TRBV6-1 | ASSGLLGWRPMNTEAF
TRBJ2-3 | TRBV30 | AWSGAGGADTQY
TRBJ1-6 | TRBV7-2 | ASSPSIGTGNSPLH
TRBJ2-7 | TRBV15 | ATSRDWRIDEQY
TRBJ1-3 | TRBV7-9 | ASSLERFSGNTIY
TRBJ2-5 | TRBV6-5 | ASSTGQGRETQY
TRBJ2-2 | TRBV2 | ASSNQRTSSNGELF
TRBJ2-7 | TRBV30 | AFHRTGVLWDSEQY
TRBJ2-7 | TRBV7-9 | ASSLVPRGDKSEQY
TRBJ2-5 | TRBV6-5 | ASRRGRGGSETQY
TRBJ1-1 | TRBV18 | ASSPGTPGQGEAF
TRBJ1-1 | TRBV5-5 | ASTVYSMRTGMNTEAF
TRBJ1-2 | TRBV6-5 | ASSYVTGPTNYGYT
TRBJ2-1 | TRBV4-2 | ASSQAPVNEQF
TRBJ1-2 | TRBV5-5 | ASSLDLGGSYGYT
TRBJ2-5 | TRBV29-1 | SVEATVTTQY
TRBJ1-1 | TRBV19 | ASSISGAGQNTEAF
TRBJ2-7 | TRBV18 | ASSPPGQGRYEQY
TRBJ2-2 | TRBV7-7 | ASSLVGQGSGELF
TRBJ2-1 | TRBV5-1 | ASSLSSGGLNEQF
TRBJ2-1 | TRBV9 | ASSVDGTSGFVGIYNEQF
TRBJ1-2 | TRBV14 | ASSQVSRIEGYT
TRBJ1-2 | TRBV7-2 | ASSLEVYDNHGYT
TRBJ1-1 | TRBV5-1 | ASSFFPAGGSPGNTEAF
TRBJ2-6 | TRBV4-2 | ASGPAGANVLT
TRBJ1-4 | TRBV6-5 | ASSYSGTGTEKLF
TRBJ2-1 | TRBV7-2 | ASSLRLAGGEQF